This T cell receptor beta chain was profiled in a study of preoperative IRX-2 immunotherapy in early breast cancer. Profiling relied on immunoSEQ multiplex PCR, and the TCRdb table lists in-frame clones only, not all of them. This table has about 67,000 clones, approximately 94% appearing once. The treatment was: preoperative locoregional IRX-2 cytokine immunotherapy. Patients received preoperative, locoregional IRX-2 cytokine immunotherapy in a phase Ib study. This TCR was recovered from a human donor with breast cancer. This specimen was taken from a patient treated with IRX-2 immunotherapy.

This CDR3 reads CASRGGTTQYQYF. The CDR3 coding sequence is TGTGCCAGCAGGGGAGGGACTACCCAATACCAGTACTTC. The chain has TRBV27 and TRBJ2-7, with TRBD2 matching over 7 bases. CDR1 MNHEY and CDR2 SMNVEV come from the germline V gene (reference sequence). The CDR3 is 13 amino acids. After removal of 6 bases from V and 10 bases from J, the junction contained 12 bases not matched to a gene.